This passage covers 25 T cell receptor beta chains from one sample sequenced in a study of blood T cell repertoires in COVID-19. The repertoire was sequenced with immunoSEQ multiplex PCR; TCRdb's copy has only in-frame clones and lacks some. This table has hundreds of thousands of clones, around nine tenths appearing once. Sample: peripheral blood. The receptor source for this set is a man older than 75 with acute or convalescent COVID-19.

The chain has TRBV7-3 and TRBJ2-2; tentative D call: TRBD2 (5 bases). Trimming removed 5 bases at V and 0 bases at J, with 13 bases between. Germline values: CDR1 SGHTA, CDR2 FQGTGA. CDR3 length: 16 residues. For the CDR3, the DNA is TGTGCCAGCAGCCGATTGCGGGCCACGAACACCGGGGAGCTGTTTTTT. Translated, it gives CASSRLRATNTGELFF.

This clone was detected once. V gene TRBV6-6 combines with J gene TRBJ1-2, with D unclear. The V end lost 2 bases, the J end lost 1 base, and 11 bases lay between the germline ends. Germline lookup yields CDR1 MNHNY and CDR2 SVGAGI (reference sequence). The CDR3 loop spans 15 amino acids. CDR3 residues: CASSYAEGINYGYTF. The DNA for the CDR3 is TGTGCCAGCAGTTACGCGGAGGGAATTAACTATGGCTACACCTTC.

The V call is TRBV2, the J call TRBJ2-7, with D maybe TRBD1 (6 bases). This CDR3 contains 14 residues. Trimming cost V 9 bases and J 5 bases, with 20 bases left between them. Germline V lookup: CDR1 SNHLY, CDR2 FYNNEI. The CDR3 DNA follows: TGTGCCAGTTCATTAGTCGGGACACCAAACGAGCAGTACTTC. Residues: CASSLVGTPNEQYF.

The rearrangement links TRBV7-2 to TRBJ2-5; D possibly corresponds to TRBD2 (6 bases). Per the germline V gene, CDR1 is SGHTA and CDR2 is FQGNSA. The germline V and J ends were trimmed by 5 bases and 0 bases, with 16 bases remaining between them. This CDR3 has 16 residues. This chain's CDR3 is CASSASGTLYQETQYF. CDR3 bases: TGTGCCAGCAGCGCATCCGGGACTCTGTACCAAGAGACCCAGTACTTC.

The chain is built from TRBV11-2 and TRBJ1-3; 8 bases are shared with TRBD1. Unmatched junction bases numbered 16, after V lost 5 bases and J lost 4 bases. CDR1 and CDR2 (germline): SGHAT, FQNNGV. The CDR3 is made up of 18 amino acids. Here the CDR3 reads CASSPRPFRGLGGNTIYF. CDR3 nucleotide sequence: TGTGCCAGCAGCCCTCGACCCTTCAGGGGGCTGGGAGGAAACACCATATATTTT.

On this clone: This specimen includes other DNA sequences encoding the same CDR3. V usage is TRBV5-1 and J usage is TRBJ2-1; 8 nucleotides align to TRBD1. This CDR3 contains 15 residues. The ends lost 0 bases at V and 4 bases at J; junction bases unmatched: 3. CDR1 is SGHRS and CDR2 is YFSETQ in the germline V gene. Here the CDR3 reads CASSLDRGTYNEQFF. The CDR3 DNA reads TGCGCCAGCAGCTTGGACAGGGGGACTTACAATGAGCAGTTCTTC. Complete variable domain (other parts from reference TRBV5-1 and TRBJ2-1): KAGVTQTPRYLIKTRGQQVTLSCSPISGHRSVSWYQQTPGQGLQFLFEYFSETQRNKGNFPGRFSGRQFSNSRSEMNVSTLELGDSALYLCASSLDRGTYNEQFFGPGTRLTVL.

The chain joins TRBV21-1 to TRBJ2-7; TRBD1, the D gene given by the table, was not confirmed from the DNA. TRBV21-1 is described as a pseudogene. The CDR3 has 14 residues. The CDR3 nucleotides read TGTGCCACACAGCTCATGAAAGGGGACTACGAGCAGTACTTC. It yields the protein CATQLMKGDYEQYF.

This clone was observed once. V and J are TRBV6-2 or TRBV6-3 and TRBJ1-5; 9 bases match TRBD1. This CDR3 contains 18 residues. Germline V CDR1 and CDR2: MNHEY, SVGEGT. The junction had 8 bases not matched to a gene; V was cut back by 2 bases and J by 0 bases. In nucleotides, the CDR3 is TGTGCCAGCAGTTACAAGGGACAGGGAGGCAATAGCAATCAGCCCCAGCATTTT. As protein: CASSYKGQGGNSNQPQHF.

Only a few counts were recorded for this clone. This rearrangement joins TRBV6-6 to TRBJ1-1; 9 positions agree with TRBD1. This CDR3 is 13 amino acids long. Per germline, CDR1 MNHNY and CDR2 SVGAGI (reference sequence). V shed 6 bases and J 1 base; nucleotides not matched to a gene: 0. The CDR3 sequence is CASRDRGNTEAFF. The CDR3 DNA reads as TGTGCCAGCAGGGACAGGGGGAACACTGAAGCTTTCTTT.

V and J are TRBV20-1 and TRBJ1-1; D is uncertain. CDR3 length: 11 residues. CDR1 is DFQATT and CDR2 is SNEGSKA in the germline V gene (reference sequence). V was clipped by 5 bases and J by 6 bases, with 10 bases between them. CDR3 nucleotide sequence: TGCAGTGCTCCGCTGTGGCCTGAAGCTTTCTTT. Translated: CSAPLWPEAFF.

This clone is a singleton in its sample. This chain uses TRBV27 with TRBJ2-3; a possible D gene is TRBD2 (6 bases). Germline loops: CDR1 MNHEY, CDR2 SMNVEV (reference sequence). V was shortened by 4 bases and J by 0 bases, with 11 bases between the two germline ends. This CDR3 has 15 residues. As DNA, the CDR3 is TGTGCCAGCAGTTCCCGGGAGCTTAGCACAGATACGCAGTATTTT. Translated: CASSSRELSTDTQYF.

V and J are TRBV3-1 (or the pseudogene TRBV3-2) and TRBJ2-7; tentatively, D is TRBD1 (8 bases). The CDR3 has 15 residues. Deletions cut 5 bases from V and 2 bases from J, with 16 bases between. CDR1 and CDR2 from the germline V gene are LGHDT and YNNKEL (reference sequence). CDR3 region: CASSETQGGPYEQYF. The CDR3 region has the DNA TGTGCCAGCAGCGAAACACAGGGGGGGCCCTACGAGCAGTACTTC.

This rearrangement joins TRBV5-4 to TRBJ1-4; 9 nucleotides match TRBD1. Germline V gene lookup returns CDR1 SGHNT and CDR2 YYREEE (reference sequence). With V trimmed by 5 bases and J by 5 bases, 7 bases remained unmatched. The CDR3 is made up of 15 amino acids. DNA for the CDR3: TGTGCCAGCAGTAGAATGACAGGGGGGAATGAAAAACTGTTTTTT. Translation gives CASSRMTGGNEKLFF.

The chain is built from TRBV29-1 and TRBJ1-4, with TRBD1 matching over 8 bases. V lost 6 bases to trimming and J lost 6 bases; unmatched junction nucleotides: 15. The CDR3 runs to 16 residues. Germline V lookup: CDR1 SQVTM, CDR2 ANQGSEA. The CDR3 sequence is CSVTGDRGADDEKLFF. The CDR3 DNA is TGCAGCGTCACAGGAGACAGGGGCGCCGATGATGAAAAACTGTTTTTT.

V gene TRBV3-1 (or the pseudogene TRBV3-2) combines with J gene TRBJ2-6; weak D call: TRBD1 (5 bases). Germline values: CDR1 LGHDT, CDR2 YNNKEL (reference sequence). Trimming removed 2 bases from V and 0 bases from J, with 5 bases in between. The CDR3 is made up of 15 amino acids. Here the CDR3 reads CASSQRGSGANVLTF. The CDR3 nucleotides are TGTGCCAGCAGCCAAAGGGGCTCTGGGGCCAACGTCCTGACTTTC.

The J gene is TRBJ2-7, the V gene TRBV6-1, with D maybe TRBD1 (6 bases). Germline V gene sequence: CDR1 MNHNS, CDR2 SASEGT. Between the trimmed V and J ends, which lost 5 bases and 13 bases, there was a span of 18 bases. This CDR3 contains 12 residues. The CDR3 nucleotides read TGTGCCAGCAGTACGTTGACAGGACACTCTTACTTC. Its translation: CASSTLTGHSYF.

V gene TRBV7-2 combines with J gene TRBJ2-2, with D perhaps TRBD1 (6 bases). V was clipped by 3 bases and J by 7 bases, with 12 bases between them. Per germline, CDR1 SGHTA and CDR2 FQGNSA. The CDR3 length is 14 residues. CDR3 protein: CASSFSGDNGELFF. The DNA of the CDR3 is TGTGCCAGCAGCTTCTCAGGGGACAACGGGGAGCTGTTTTTT.

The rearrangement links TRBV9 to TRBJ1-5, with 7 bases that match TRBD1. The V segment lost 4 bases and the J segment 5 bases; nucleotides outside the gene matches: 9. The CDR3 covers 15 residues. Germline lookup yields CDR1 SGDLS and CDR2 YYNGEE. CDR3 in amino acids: CASSRQGRPDQPQHF. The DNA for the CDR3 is TGTGCCAGCAGCAGACAGGGTCGCCCCGATCAGCCCCAGCATTTT.

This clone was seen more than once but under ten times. CDR3 protein: CATRQGNEQFF. Written as DNA, the CDR3 is TGTGCCACTAGACAGGGGAATGAGCAGTTCTTC. This chain joins TRBV24-1 and TRBJ2-1, with 8 bases fitting TRBD1. The trim removed 10 bases at V and 7 bases at J, leaving 2 bases unmatched. The germline V gene encodes CDR1 KGHDR and CDR2 SFDVKD. The CDR3 has 11 amino acids.

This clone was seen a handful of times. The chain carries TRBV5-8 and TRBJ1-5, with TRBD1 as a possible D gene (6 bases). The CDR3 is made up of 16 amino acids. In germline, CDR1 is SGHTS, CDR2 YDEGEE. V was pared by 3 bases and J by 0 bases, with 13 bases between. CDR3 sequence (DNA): TGTGCCAGCAGCTCATCAGGGGCGTATAGCAATCAGCCCCAGCATTTT. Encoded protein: CASSSSGAYSNQPQHF.

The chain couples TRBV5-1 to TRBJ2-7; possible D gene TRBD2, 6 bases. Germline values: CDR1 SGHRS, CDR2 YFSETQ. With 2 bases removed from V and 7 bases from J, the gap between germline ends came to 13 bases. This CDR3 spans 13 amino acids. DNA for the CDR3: TGCGCCAGCAGCTTCGCGGGGTCTAAGGAGCAGTACTTC. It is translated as CASSFAGSKEQYF.

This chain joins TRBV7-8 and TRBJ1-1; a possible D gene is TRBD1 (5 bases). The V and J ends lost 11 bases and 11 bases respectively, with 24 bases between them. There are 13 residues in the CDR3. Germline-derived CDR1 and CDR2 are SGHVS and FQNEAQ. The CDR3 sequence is CACLRGREGGAFF. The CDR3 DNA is TGTGCCTGTCTCCGGGGCAGGGAAGGAGGGGCTTTCTTT.

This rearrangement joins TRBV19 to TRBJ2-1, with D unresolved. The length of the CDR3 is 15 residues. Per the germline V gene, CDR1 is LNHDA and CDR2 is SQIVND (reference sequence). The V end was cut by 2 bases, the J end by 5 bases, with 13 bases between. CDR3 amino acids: CASSISSIPNNEQFF. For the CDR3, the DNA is TGTGCCAGTAGTATAAGTAGTATCCCTAACAATGAGCAGTTCTTC.

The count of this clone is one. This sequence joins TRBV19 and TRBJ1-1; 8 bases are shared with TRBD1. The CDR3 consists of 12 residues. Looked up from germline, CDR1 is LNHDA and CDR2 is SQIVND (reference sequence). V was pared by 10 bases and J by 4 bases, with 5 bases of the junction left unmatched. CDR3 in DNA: TGTGCCACCTACCAGGGGGCCACTGAAGCTTTCTTT. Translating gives CATYQGATEAFF.

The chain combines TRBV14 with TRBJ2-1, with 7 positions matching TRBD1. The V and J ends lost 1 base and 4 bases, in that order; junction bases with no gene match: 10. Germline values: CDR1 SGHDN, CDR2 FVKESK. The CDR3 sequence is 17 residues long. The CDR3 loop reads CASSQAPGDSPYNEQFF. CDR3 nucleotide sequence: TGTGCCAGCAGCCAAGCTCCCGGGGACAGCCCTTACAATGAGCAGTTCTTC.